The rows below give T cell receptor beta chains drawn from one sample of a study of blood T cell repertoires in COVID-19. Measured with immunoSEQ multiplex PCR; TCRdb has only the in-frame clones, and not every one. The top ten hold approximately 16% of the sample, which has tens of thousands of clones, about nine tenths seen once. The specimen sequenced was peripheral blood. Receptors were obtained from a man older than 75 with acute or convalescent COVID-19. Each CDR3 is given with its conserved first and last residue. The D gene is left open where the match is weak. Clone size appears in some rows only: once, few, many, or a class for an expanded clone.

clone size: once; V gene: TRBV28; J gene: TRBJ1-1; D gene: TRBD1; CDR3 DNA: TGTGCCAGCAGTTTCATCCCGACAGGGTCGGACACTGAAGCTTTCTTT; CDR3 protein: CASSFIPTGSDTEAFF
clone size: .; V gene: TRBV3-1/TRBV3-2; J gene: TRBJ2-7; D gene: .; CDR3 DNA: TGTGCCAGCAGCCAAATCGACAGGTACGAGCAGTACTTC; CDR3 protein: CASSQIDRYEQYF
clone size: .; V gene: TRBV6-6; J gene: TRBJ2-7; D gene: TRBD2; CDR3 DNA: TGTGCCAGCAGTTACCTCAGCGGGGGGGCGGGAGAGCAGTACTTC; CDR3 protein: CASSYLSGGAGEQYF
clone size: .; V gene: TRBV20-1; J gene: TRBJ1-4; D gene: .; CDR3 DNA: TGCAGTGCTAGTCTGGGGGCGGGAACTAATGAAAAACTGTTTTTT; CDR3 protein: CSASLGAGTNEKLFF
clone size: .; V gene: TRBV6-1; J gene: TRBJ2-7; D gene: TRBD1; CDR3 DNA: TGTGCCAGCAGTGAAGTGTGGGACAGATACGAGCAGTACTTC; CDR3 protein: CASSEVWDRYEQYF
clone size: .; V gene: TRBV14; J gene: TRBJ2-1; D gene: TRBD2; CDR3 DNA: TGTGCCAGCAGCCAGCTAGCGGGGGCCTACAATGAGCAGTTCTTC; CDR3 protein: CASSQLAGAYNEQFF
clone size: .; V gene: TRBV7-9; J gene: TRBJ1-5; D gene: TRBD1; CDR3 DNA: TGTGCCAGCAGCTTAGGTGGACAGGATTGGAGTCAGCCCCAGCATTTT; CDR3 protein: CASSLGGQDWSQPQHF
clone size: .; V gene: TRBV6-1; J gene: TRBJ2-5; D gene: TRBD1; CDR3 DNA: TGTGCCAGCAGTGAGACAGGGTCTGTGGAGACCCAGTACTTC; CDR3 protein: CASSETGSVETQYF
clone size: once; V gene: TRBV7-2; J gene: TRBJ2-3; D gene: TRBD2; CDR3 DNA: TGTGCCAGCAGCTTAGGTCAAGCGGGGGGCGCAGATACGCAGTATTTT; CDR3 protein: CASSLGQAGGADTQYF
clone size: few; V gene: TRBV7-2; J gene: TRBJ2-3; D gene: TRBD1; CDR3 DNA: TGTGCCAGCAGCTTGGACAGGGGGCGCGGGATTGAGTATTTT; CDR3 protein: CASSLDRGRGIEYF
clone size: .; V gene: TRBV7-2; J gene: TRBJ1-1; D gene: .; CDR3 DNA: TGTGCCAGCAGCTTGCCGGGACTAAGGACTGAAGCTTTCTTT; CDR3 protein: CASSLPGLRTEAFF
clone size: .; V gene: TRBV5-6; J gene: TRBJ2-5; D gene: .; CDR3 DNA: TGTGCCAGCAGCTTGAGGGGTGGAAGGGAGACCCAGTACTTC; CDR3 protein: CASSLRGGRETQYF
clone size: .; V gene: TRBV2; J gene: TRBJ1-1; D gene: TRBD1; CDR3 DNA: TGTGCCAGCAGTGAATACAGGGGATGGAACACTGAAGCTTTCTTT; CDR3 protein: CASSEYRGWNTEAFF
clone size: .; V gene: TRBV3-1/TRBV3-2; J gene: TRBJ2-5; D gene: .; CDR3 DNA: TGTGCCAGCAGCCAAAGTGGGGGGGAGACCCAGTACTTC; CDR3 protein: CASSQSGGETQYF
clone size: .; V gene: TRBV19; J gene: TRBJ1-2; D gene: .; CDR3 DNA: TGTGCCAGTAGTATGGAGTCTGGTTTTCCGGATGGCTACACCTTC; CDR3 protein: CASSMESGFPDGYTF
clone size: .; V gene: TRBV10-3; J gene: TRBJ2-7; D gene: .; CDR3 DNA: TGTGCCATCTCCCAACAGGGCACCTACGAGCAGTACTTC; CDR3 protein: CAISQQGTYEQYF
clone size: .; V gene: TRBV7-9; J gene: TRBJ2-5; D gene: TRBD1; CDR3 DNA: TGTGCCAGCAGAACAGACAGGGAAGAGACCCAGTACTTC; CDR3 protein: CASRTDREETQYF
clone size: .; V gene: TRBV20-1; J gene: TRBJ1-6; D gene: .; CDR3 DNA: TGCAGTGCTAGAGGCGAATCACCCCTCCACTTT; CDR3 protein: CSARGESPLHF
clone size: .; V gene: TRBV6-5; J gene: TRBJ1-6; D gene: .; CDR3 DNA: TGTGCCAGCAGCGGGGGGGCAGGGATTAATTCACCCCTCCACTTT; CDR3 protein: CASSGGAGINSPLHF
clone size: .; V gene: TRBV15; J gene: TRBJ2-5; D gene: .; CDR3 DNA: TGTGCCACCAGCAGAGACCCGGGGGAGGAGACCCAGTACTTC; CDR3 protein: CATSRDPGEETQYF
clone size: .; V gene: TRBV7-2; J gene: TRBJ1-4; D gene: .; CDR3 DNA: TGTGCCAGCAGCTTAGTTGGACAGCTAGGGACTAATGAAAAACTGTTTTTT; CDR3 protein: CASSLVGQLGTNEKLFF
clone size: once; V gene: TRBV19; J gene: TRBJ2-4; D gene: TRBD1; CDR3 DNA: TGTGCCAGTAGTATCCCGCGGCCAGGACAGGGAGGCATTCAGTACTTC; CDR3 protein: CASSIPRPGQGGIQYF
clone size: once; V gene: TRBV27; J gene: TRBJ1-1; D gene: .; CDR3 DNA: TGTGCCAGCAGTTTATCAGCCCTTCTGAACACTGAAGCTTTCTTT; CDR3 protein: CASSLSALLNTEAFF
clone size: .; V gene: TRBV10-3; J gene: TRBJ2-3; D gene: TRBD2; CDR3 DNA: TGTGCCATCACCGTCAGCAGAGCGGGGGGGTATTCGGGCACAGATACGCAGTATTTT; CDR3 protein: CAITVSRAGGYSGTDTQYF
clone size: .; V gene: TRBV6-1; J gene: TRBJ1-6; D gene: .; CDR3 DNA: TGTGCCAGCAGTGAAGCGCGACCCCTCCACTTT; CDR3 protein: CASSEARPLHF
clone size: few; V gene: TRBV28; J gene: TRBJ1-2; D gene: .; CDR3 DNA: TGTGCCAGCAGTTCCCAGGCAGGCTCCCGCTATGGCTACACCTTC; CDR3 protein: CASSSQAGSRYGYTF
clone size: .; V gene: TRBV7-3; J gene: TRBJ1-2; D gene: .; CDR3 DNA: TGTGCCAGCAGCTTAGACGGGAACTATGGCTACACCTTC; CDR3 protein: CASSLDGNYGYTF
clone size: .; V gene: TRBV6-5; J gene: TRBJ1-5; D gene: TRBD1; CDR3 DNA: TGTGCCAGCAGTAGACAGGGCGGGGATCAGCCCCAGCATTTT; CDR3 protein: CASSRQGGDQPQHF
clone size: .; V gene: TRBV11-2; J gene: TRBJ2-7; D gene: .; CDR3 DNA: TGTGCCAGCAGCTTACAAGGACAGCTGAGCTCCTACGAGCAGTACTTC; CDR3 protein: CASSLQGQLSSYEQYF
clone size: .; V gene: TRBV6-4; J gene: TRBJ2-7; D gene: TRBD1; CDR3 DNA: TGTGCCAGCAGTGACGACAGGGGGCTTTCCCACGAGCAGTACTTC; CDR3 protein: CASSDDRGLSHEQYF
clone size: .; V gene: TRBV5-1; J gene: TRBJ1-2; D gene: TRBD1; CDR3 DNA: TGCGCCAGCAGCGCCGGGACAGGGGTCGGCTACACCTTC; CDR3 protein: CASSAGTGVGYTF
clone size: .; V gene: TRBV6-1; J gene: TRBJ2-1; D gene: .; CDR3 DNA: TGTGCCAGCAGTGACCCTAAAGGGGGAGAGTACAATGAGCAGTTCTTC; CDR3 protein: CASSDPKGGEYNEQFF
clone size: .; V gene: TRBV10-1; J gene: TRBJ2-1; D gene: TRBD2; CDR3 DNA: TGCGCCAGCACCATGGGGGGGTCCAATGAGCAGTTCTTC; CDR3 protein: CASTMGGSNEQFF
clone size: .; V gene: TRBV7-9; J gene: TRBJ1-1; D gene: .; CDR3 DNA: TGTGCCAGCAGCCCGCCGGGGTGGCACACTGAAGCTTTCTTT; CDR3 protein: CASSPPGWHTEAFF
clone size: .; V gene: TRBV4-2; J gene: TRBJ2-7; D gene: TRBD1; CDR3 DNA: TGTGCCAGCAGCCAGGTTGGACAGGGTGTTAGCGAGCAGTACTTC; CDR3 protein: CASSQVGQGVSEQYF
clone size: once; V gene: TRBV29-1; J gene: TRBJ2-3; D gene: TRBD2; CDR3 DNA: TGCAGCGTGCGGAGCGGGGGCAATACGCAGTATTTT; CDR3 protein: CSVRSGGNTQYF
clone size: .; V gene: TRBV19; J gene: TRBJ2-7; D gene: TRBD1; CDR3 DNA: TGTGCCAGTAGTATATCGGGACAGGACTCCTACGAGCAGTACTTC; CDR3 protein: CASSISGQDSYEQYF
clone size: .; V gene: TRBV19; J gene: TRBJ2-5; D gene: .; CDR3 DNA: TGTGCCAGTAGTCTCTCGGACAGCTCGGGGACCCAGTACTTC; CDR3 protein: CASSLSDSSGTQYF
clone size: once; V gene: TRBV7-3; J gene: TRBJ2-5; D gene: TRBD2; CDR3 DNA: TGTGCCAGCAGCGCCCTTAGCGGGGAGACCCAGTACTTC; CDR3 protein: CASSALSGETQYF
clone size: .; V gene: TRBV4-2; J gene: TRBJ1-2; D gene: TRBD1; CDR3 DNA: TGTGCCAGCAGCCAACGACAGGGGGCCCAAGCTAACTATGGCTACACCTTC; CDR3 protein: CASSQRQGAQANYGYTF
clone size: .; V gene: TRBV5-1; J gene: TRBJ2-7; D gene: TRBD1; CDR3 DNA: TGCGCCAGCAGCTTCCCGGACAGGGGGTACGAGCAGTACTTC; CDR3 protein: CASSFPDRGYEQYF
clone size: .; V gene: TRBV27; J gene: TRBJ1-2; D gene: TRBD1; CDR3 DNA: TGTGCCAGCAGTTTGGCCCCACAGGGGCGAGGCTACACCTTC; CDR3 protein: CASSLAPQGRGYTF
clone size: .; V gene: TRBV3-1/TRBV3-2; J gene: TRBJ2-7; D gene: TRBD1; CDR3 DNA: TGTGCCAGCAGCCAGTTGTCACAGGGGGCCGAGCAGTACTTC; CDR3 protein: CASSQLSQGAEQYF
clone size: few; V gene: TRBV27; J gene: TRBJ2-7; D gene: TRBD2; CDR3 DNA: TGTGCCAGCAGGGAGACTAGCGGGGGACCATACGAGCAGTACTTC; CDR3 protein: CASRETSGGPYEQYF
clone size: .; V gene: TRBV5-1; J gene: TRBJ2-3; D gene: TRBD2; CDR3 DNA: TGCGCCAGCAGCTTGGACGGGGAGGGGCCGCAGTATTTT; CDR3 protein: CASSLDGEGPQYF
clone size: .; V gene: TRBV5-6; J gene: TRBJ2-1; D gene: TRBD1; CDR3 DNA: TGTGCCAGCAGCTGGGACAGGGGGGAGAAGCAGTTCTTC; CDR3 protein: CASSWDRGEKQFF